This TCR beta chain emerged from a study of T cells in Graves' hyperthyroidism and ophthalmopathy. V dropped 4 bases and J dropped 6; count of bases not matched to a gene: 26. The length of the CDR3 is 22 residues. Germline CDR1 MGHRA, CDR2 YSYEKL. Regions amplified from RNA transcripts were the TCR beta CDR3 regions. A set of HTBI primers served as the primers for a first-round RT-PCR of the TCR CDR3. TCRdb reprocessed the multiplex PCR reads via MiXCR and lists one record per CDR3 protein. The sample records about 560,000 distinct CDR3 sequences, over 15% being singletons. This clonotype has more than one count but fewer than ten.

Source material: blood. This sequence joins TRBV4-1 and TRBJ2-2; 10 nucleotides align to TRBD2. The sequence was obtained from a woman aged 18-30 years with Graves' hyperthyroidism. The CDR3 coding sequence is TGCGCCAGCAGCCCCCCCAGTGGCGGTTTCCGCCAGCGGGAGGGCATGGCCGGGGAGCTGTTTTTT. This gives the protein CASSPPSGGFRQREGMAGELFF.